The present entry profiles one T cell receptor beta chain with its context. This record belongs to a study of blood T cell repertoires in COVID-19. Here immunoSEQ multiplex PCR was the method, and the copy in TCRdb shows in-frame clones only, minus some. The table lists under 80,000 clones, 90% of them singletons. Germline CDR1 is SGHDT and CDR2 is YYEEEE. The CDR3 has 11 amino acids. V shed 1 base and J shed 10 bases, with 6 bases lying between them. The receptor comes from a woman aged 80 or over with active COVID-19. The sequencing sample was made of peripheral blood. The chain carries TRBV5-6 and TRBJ2-1; D gene uncertain. The chain's CDR3 is CASSLSVEQFF. Here the CDR3 DNA reads TGTGCCAGCAGCTTGTCCGTCGAGCAGTTCTTC.